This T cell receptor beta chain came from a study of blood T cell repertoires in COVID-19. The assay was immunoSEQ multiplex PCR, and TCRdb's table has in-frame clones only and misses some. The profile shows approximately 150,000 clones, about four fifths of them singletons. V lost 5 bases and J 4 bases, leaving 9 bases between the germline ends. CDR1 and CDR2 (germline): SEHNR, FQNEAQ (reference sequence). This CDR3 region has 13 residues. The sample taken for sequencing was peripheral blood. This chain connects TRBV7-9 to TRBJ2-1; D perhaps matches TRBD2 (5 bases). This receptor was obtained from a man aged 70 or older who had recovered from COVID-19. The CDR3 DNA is TGTGCCAGCAGCATCGGGAATTACAATGAGCAGTTCTTC. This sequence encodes CASSIGNYNEQFF. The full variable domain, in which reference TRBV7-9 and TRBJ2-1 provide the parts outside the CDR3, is DTGVSQNPRHKITKRGQNVTFRCDPISEHNRLYWYRQTLGQGPEFLTYFQNEAQLEKSRLLSDRFSAERPKGSFSTLEIQRTEQGDSAMYLCASSIGNYNEQFFGPGTRLTVL.